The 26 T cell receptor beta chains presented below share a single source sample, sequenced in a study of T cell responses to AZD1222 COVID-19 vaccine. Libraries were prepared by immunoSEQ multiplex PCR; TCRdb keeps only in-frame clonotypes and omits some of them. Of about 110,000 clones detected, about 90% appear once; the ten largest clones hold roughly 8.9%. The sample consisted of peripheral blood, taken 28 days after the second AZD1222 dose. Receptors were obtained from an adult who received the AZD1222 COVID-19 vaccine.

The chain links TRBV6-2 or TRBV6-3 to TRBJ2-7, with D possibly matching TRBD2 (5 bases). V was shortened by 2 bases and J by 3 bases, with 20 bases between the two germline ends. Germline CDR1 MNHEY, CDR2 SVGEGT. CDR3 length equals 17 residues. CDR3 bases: TGTGCCAGCAGTTACGGACTCGGTGCTGTAAGCGGCTACGAGCAGTACTTC. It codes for CASSYGLGAVSGYEQYF.

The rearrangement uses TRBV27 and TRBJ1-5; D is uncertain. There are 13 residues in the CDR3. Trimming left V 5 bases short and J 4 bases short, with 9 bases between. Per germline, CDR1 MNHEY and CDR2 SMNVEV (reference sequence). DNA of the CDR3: TGTGCCAGCAGTCCAGGACGGAATCAGCCCCAGCATTTT. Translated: CASSPGRNQPQHF.

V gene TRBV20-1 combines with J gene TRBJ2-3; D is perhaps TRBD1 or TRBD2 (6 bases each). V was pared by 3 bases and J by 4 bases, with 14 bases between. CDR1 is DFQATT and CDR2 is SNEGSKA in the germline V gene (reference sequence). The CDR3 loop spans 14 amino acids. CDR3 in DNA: TGCAGTGCTAGTAAGGGGGGCACTTCAGATACGCAGTATTTT. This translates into CSASKGGTSDTQYF.

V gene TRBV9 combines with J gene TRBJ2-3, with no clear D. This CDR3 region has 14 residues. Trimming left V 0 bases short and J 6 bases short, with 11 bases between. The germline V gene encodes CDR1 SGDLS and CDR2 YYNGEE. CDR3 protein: CASSVAAPTDTQYF. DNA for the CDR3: TGTGCCAGCAGCGTAGCGGCACCTACCGATACGCAGTATTTT.

CDR3 sequence (DNA): TGTGCCAGCAGCTTATTTCTACCGGGACAGGAGAACACCGGGGAGCTGTTTTTT. Translation gives CASSLFLPGQENTGELFF. The J gene is TRBJ2-2, the V gene TRBV5-5; 8 bases fit TRBD1. J lost 1 base, V lost 2 bases, and 10 bases had no gene match. CDR3 size: 18 residues. Germline assignment: CDR1 SGHKS and CDR2 YYEKEE (reference sequence).

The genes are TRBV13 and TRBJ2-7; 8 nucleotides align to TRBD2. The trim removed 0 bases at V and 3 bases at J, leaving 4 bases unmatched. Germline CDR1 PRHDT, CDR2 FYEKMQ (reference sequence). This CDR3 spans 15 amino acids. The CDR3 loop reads CASSLGSGLGYEQYF. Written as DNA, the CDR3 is TGTGCCAGCAGCTTAGGGTCGGGACTAGGCTACGAGCAGTACTTC.

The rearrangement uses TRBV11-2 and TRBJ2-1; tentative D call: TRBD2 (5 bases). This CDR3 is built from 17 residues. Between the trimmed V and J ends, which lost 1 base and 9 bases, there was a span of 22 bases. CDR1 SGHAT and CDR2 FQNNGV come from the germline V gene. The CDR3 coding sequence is TGTGCCAGCAGCTTAGGTACCGCGTTAGCGACGTTCAGTGAGCAGTTCTTC. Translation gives CASSLGTALATFSEQFF.

CDR3 sequence (DNA): TGTGCCAGCAGCGCCCCCAGGGGGGACTGGCTCTATGGCTACACCTTC. Residues: CASSAPRGDWLYGYTF. This chain links TRBV11-3 with TRBJ1-2; 7 bases are a match to TRBD1. J gave up 4 bases and V 5 bases, and 13 bases lay outside the gene matches. The V gene's germline CDR1 is SGHNT and CDR2 YENEEA. There are 16 residues in the CDR3.

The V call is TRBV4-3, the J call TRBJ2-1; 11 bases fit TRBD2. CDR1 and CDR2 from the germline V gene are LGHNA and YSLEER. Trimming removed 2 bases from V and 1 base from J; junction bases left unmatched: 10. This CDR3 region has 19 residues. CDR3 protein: CASSQTGTSGPGSYNEQFF. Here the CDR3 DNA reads TGCGCCAGCAGCCAAACCGGGACTAGCGGCCCCGGTTCCTACAATGAGCAGTTCTTC.

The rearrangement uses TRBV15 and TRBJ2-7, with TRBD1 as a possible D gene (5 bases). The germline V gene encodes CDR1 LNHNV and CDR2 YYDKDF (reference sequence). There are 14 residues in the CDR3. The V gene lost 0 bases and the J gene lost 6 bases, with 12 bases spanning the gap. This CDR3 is CATSRDKQTVEQYF. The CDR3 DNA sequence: TGTGCCACCAGCAGAGACAAACAGACAGTCGAGCAGTACTTC.

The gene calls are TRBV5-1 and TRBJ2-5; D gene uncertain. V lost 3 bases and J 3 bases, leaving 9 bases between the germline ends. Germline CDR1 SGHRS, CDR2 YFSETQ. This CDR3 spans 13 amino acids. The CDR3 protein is CASSSDNEETQYF. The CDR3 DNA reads TGCGCCAGCAGCTCAGATAACGAAGAGACCCAGTACTTC. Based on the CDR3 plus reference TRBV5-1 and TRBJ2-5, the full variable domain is KAGVTQTPRYLIKTRGQQVTLSCSPISGHRSVSWYQQTPGQGLQFLFEYFSETQRNKGNFPGRFSGRQFSNSRSEMNVSTLELGDSALYLCASSSDNEETQYFGPGTRLLVL.

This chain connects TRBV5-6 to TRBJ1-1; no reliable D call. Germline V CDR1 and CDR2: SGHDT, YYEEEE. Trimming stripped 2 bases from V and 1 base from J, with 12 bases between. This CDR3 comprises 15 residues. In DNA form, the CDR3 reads TGTGCCAGCAGCTTATGGACGGTTCAGAACACTGAAGCTTTCTTT. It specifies CASSLWTVQNTEAFF.

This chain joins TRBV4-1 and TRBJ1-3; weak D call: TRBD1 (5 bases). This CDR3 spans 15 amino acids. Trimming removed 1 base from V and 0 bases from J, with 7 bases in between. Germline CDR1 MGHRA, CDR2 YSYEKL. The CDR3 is CASSQVRDSGNTIYF. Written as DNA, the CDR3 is TGCGCCAGCAGCCAAGTCAGGGACTCTGGAAACACCATATATTTT.

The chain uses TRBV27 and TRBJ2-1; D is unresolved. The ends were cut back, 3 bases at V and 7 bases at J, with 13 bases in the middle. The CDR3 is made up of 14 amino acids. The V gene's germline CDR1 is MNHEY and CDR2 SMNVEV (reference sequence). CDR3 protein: CASSFGPGRNEQFF. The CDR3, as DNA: TGTGCCAGCAGTTTCGGACCCGGCCGTAATGAGCAGTTCTTC.

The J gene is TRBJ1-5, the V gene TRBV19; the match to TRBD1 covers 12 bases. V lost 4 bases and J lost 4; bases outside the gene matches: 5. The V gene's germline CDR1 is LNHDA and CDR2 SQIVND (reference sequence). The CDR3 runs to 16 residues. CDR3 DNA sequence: TGTGCCAGTAGTACCAAGGGACAGGGGGCGAATCAGCCCCAGCATTTT. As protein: CASSTKGQGANQPQHF.

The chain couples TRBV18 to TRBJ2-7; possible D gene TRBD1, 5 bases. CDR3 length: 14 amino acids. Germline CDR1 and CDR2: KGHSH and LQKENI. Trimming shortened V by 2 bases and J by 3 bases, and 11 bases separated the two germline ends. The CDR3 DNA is TGTGCCAGCTCACCAGGGGCAGAAAGCTACGAGCAGTACTTC. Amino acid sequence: CASSPGAESYEQYF.

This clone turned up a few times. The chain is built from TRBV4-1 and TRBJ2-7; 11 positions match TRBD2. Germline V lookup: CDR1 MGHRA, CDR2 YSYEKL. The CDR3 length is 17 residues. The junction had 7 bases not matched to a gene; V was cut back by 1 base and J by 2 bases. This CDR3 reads CASSQVSSGGTPYEQYF. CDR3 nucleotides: TGCGCCAGCAGCCAAGTGTCTAGCGGGGGGACCCCCTACGAGCAGTACTTC.

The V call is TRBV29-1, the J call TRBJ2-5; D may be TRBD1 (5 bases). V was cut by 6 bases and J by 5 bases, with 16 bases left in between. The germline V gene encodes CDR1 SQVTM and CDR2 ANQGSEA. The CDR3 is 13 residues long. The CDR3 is CSVSDSRSETQYF. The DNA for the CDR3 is TGCAGCGTGAGCGACAGTCGGAGCGAGACCCAGTACTTC.

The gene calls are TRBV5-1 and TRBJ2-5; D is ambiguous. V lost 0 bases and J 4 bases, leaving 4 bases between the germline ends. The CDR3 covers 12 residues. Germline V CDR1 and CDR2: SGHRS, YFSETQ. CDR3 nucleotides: TGCGCCAGCAGCTTGGACCGAGAGACCCAGTACTTC. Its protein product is CASSLDRETQYF.

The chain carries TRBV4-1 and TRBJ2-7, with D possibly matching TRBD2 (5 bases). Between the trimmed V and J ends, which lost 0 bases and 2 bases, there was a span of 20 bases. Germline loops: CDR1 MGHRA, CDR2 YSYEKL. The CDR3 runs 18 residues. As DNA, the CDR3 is TGCGCCAGCAGCCAAGATATCGTTCGTTTGCGGGTGGCCTACGAGCAGTACTTC. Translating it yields CASSQDIVRLRVAYEQYF.

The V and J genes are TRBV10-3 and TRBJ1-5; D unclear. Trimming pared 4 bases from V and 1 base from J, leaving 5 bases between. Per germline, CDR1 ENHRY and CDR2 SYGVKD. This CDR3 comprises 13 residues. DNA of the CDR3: TGTGCCATCAGTGGGAGCAGCAATCAGCCCCAGCATTTT. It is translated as CAISGSSNQPQHF.

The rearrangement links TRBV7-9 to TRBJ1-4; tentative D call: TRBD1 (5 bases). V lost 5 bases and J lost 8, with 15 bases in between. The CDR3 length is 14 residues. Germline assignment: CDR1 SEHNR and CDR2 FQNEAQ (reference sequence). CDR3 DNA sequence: TGTGCCAGCAGCCGGGACCAAGCTAGCGAAAAACTGTTTTTT. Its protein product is CASSRDQASEKLFF.

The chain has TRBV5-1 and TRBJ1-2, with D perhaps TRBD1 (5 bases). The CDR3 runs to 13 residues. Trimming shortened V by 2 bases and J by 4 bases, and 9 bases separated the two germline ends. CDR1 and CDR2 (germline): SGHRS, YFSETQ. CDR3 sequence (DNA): TGCGCCAGCAGCTTCGGGGGTGGCTATGGCTACACCTTC. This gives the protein CASSFGGGYGYTF.

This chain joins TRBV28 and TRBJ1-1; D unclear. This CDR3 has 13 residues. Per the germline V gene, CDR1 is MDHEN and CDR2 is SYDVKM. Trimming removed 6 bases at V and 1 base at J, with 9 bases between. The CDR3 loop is CASRAGANTEAFF. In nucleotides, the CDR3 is TGTGCCAGCAGGGCTGGAGCGAACACTGAAGCTTTCTTT.

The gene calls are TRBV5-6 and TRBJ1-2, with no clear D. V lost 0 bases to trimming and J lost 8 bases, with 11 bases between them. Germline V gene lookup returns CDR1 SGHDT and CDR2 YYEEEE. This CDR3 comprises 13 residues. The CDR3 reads CASSLVVGPGYTF. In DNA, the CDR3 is TGTGCCAGCAGCTTGGTGGTAGGGCCGGGCTACACCTTC.

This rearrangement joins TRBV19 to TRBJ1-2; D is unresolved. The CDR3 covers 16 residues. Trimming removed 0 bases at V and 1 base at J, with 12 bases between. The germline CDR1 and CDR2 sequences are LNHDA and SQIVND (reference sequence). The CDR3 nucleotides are TGTGCCAGTAGTATAGATGGACGCGACGTTAACTATGGCTACACCTTC. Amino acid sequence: CASSIDGRDVNYGYTF.